Following are 21 T cell receptor beta chains from one sample sequenced in a study of CD8+ T cells in alopecia areata. cDNA reverse transcribed from extracted RNA served as the sequencing template. Some clones are missing from TCRdb's copy, which holds only in-frame ones; the method was immunoSEQ multiplex PCR. Of roughly 210,000 clones in the sample, approximately 40% were seen once. Treatment reported: oral pan-JAK inhibitor, 5-10 mg twice daily. This sample comprised CD4+ T cells sorted from blood, obtained around week 37, from a patient treated with tofacitinib. The receptors come from a human donor with alopecia areata.

DNA of the CDR3: TGTGCCAGCAGCGGATTAGCGGGAGGCGAGGAGACCCAGTACTTC. It translates to CASSGLAGGEETQYF. The chain carries TRBV27 and TRBJ2-5, with 10 nucleotides matching TRBD2. CDR3 size: 15 residues. Per the germline V gene, CDR1 is MNHEY and CDR2 is SMNVEV (reference sequence). V dropped 6 bases and J dropped 5; count of bases not matched to a gene: 9.

The V call is TRBV18, the J call TRBJ2-1; 11 bases match TRBD2. The germline V gene has CDR1 KGHSH and CDR2 LQKENI. The ends lost 1 base at V and 9 bases at J; junction bases unmatched: 2. The CDR3 contains 14 residues. The CDR3 DNA reads TGTGCCAGCTCACCACTAGCGGGAGGGGGTGAGCAGTTCTTC. The encoded protein is CASSPLAGGGEQFF. The whole variable domain, filled in from reference TRBV18 and TRBJ2-1, reads NAGVMQNPRHLVRRRGQEARLRCSPMKGHSHVYWYRQLPEEGLKFMVYLQKENIIDESGMPKERFSAEFPKEGPSILRIQQVVRGDSAAYFCASSPLAGGGEQFFGPGTRLTVL.

The J gene is TRBJ1-5, the V gene TRBV6-1; 7 bases align to TRBD1. J gave up 4 bases and V 4 bases, and 7 bases lay outside the gene matches. In germline, CDR1 is MNHNS, CDR2 SASEGT. This CDR3 comprises 15 residues. The CDR3 DNA sequence: TGTGCCAGCAGTGCGGCCGGGACAGTTAATCAGCCCCAGCATTTT. Its protein is CASSAAGTVNQPQHF.

Only a few counts were recorded for this clone. This rearrangement joins TRBV5-4 to TRBJ2-5, with 8 bases aligning to TRBD2. With 0 bases clipped from V and 2 bases from J, the junction kept 6 bases outside the gene matches. The CDR3 is 16 residues long. Germline V CDR1 and CDR2: SGHNT, YYREEE (reference sequence). The CDR3 here is CASSLAPGGGQETQYF. The CDR3 DNA follows: TGTGCCAGCAGCTTGGCCCCCGGGGGGGGACAAGAGACCCAGTACTTC.

This clone was detected only a few times. The chain joins TRBV10-3 to TRBJ1-2, with D possibly being TRBD1 (5 bases). Trimming left V 3 bases short and J 3 bases short, with 20 bases between. Germline loops: CDR1 ENHRY, CDR2 SYGVKD. The CDR3 loop spans 17 amino acids. The CDR3 here is CAISEPRQTMGDYGYTF. In DNA form, the CDR3 reads TGTGCCATCAGTGAACCCCGCCAGACAATGGGGGACTATGGCTACACCTTC.

The rearrangement joins TRBV30 to TRBJ2-3, with a possible D match to TRBD2 (7 bases). Trimming shortened V by 2 bases and J by 2 bases, and 17 bases separated the two germline ends. The CDR3 contains 16 residues. Germline V gene lookup returns CDR1 GTSNPN and CDR2 SVGIG (reference sequence). Here the CDR3 reads CAWSRGGSGYTDTQYF. The CDR3 region has the DNA TGTGCCTGGAGTAGGGGGGGTAGCGGGTACACAGATACGCAGTATTTT. Drawing the rest from reference TRBV30 and TRBJ2-3, the complete variable domain is SQTIHQWPATLVQPVGSPLSLECTVEGTSNPNLYWYRQAAGRGLQLLFYSVGIGQISSEVPQNLSASRPQDRQFILSSKKLLLSDSGFYLCAWSRGGSGYTDTQYFGPGTRLTVL.

CDR3 nucleotides: TGTGCCAGCAGTTGGCCGGGACGGGCCGGCTCCTACGAGCAGTACTTC. Its translation is CASSWPGRAGSYEQYF. The chain employs TRBV6-5 and TRBJ2-7; tentatively, D is TRBD1 or TRBD2 (5 bases each). V was trimmed by 4 bases and J by 0 bases, leaving 16 bases between them. Germline CDR1 is MNHEY and CDR2 is SVGAGI. The CDR3 consists of 16 residues.

This chain connects TRBV7-2 to TRBJ1-3; 7 bases agree with TRBD1. The CDR3 contains 16 residues. With 2 bases clipped from V and 0 bases from J, the junction kept 4 bases outside the gene matches. Germline CDR1 reads SGHTA; CDR2 reads FQGNSA. The CDR3 DNA follows: TGTGCCAGCAGCTTAAACCCAGGGGGCTCTGGAAACACCATATATTTT. Translating gives CASSLNPGGSGNTIYF.

About this clone: The identical CDR3 is also encoded by other nucleotide sequences in the sample. The chain recombines TRBV5-1 with TRBJ2-7, with D perhaps matching TRBD2 (6 bases). With 0 bases removed from V and 3 bases from J, the gap between germline ends came to 10 bases. The CDR3 sequence is 14 residues long. Germline CDR1 and CDR2: SGHRS and YFSETQ. The CDR3 bases are TGCGCCAGCAGCTTGGCTGGGAGGAGCTACGAGCAGTACTTC. Amino acid sequence: CASSLAGRSYEQYF.

The V call is TRBV11-2, the J call TRBJ2-7; 8 bases line up with TRBD1. Germline CDR1 and CDR2: SGHAT and FQNNGV. With V trimmed by 5 bases and J by 7 bases, 7 bases remained unmatched. CDR3 length: 13 residues. The CDR3 sequence is CASSRDRLEEQYF. In DNA form, the CDR3 reads TGTGCCAGCAGCCGGGACAGGCTTGAGGAGCAGTACTTC.

This clone was counted only a few times. V usage is TRBV5-1 and J usage is TRBJ2-7; no reliable D call. The V end was cut by 0 bases, the J end by 5 bases, with 3 bases between. Germline lookup yields CDR1 SGHRS and CDR2 YFSETQ. The CDR3 consists of 11 residues. The CDR3 nucleotides are TGCGCCAGCAGCTTGGGGGACGAGCAGTACTTC. Residues: CASSLGDEQYF.

The chain links TRBV25-1 to TRBJ2-1; TRBD2 agrees at 13 bases. The ends lost 1 base at V and 10 bases at J; junction bases unmatched: 7. CDR1 and CDR2 (germline): MGHDK, SYGVNS. This CDR3 contains 16 residues. CDR3 in amino acids: CASSESVLAGGAEQFF. The CDR3 DNA sequence: TGTGCCAGCAGTGAATCGGTACTAGCGGGAGGGGCGGAGCAGTTCTTC.

This clone turned up a few times. The genes are TRBV6-1 and TRBJ2-7, with D possibly TRBD2 on 5 matching bases. Germline V gene lookup returns CDR1 MNHNS and CDR2 SASEGT. V was clipped by 8 bases and J by 0 bases, with 17 bases between them. This CDR3 contains 15 residues. The CDR3 is CASHTALGSSYEQYF. As DNA, the CDR3 is TGTGCCAGCCACACCGCGCTAGGGAGCTCCTACGAGCAGTACTTC.

This clone was counted a few times. V gene TRBV7-2 combines with J gene TRBJ2-5; D gene ambiguous. The germline gives CDR1 SGHTA, CDR2 FQGNSA. This CDR3 has 12 amino acids. V lost 1 base to trimming and J lost 4 bases, with 4 bases between them. In DNA, the CDR3 is TGTGCCAGCAGCTTAGAACTAGAGACCCAGTACTTC. This gives the protein CASSLELETQYF.

The V and J genes are TRBV19 and TRBJ1-3; D may be TRBD1 (5 bases). Trimming removed 6 bases at V and 0 bases at J, with 15 bases between. The CDR3 consists of 16 residues. Germline V gives CDR1 LNHDA, CDR2 SQIVND (reference sequence). CDR3 bases: TGTGCCAGTAGGCCTGACAGCCAGAGCTCTGGAAACACCATATATTTT. Protein: CASRPDSQSSGNTIYF.

The V and J genes are TRBV13 and TRBJ2-3; D unresolved. The V end was cut by 3 bases, the J end by 6 bases, with 13 bases between. The germline gives CDR1 PRHDT, CDR2 FYEKMQ (reference sequence). This CDR3 is 14 amino acids long. CDR3 in amino acids: CASSFQVLLDTQYF. In nucleotides, the CDR3 is TGTGCCAGCAGCTTCCAGGTCCTTTTGGATACGCAGTATTTT.

V usage is TRBV14 and J usage is TRBJ2-7; D gene uncertain. CDR1 is SGHDN and CDR2 is FVKESK in the germline V gene. Trimming left V 1 base short and J 2 bases short, with 12 bases between. This CDR3 region has 15 residues. In DNA form, the CDR3 reads TGTGCCAGCAGCCAAGTGACGCCTCTGCCCTACGAGCAGTACTTC. This sequence encodes CASSQVTPLPYEQYF. The whole variable domain, filled in from reference TRBV14 and TRBJ2-7, reads EAGVTQFPSHSVIEKGQTVTLRCDPISGHDNLYWYRRVMGKEIKFLLHFVKESKQDESGMPNNRFLAERTGGTYSTLKVQPAELEDSGVYFCASSQVTPLPYEQYFGPGTRLTVT.

The V and J genes are TRBV4-2 and TRBJ2-2; D not certain. Trimming took 3 bases from V and 6 from J, leaving 14 bases between them. Germline V gene lookup returns CDR1 LGHNA and CDR2 YNFKEQ. This CDR3 contains 15 residues. The CDR3 loop reads CASSHSTTAPGELFF. DNA of the CDR3: TGTGCCAGCAGCCATTCCACTACCGCCCCCGGGGAGCTGTTTTTT.

This clone was found a few times. The chain carries TRBV7-2 and TRBJ2-7; TRBD2 aligns across 8 bases. Unmatched junction bases numbered 5, after V lost 4 bases and J lost 0 bases. CDR3 length: 15 amino acids. The germline CDR1 and CDR2 sequences are SGHTA and FQGNSA. CDR3 nucleotide sequence: TGTGCCAGCAGCTCGACTAGCGTAAGCTCCTACGAGCAGTACTTC. Protein product: CASSSTSVSSYEQYF.

This chain links TRBV7-6 with TRBJ2-5; D not resolved. The better agreement between TRBJ2-7 and the DNA end casts doubt on the J call. This CDR3 is built from 14 residues. The germline CDR1 and CDR2 sequences are SGHVS and FNYEAQ. CDR3 residues: CASSSLNLGYEQYF. CDR3 bases: TGTGCCAGCAGCTCCCTGAATCTTGGGTACGAGCAGTACTTC.

There are a few counts of this clone. This rearrangement joins TRBV29-1 to TRBJ1-1; no reliable D call. Trimming removed 6 bases at V and 5 bases at J, with 10 bases between. This CDR3 is 11 amino acids long. The germline CDR1 and CDR2 sequences are SQVTM and ANQGSEA. The CDR3 nucleotides read TGCAGCGTAACACTAGAGACTGAAGCTTTCTTT. This sequence encodes CSVTLETEAFF.